This T cell receptor beta chain was sequenced during a study of CD8 T cells in ankylosing spondylitis. Using its own MiXCR run on the 5' RACE reads, TCRdb lists one record per CDR3 protein. The data contain hundreds of thousands of distinct CDR3 sequences, about 11% of them singletons. This clonotype was detected many times. The antigen is undetermined. Study-level points and caveats: Ankylosing spondylitis blood appeared to be characterized by a TCR beta motif of under 10 highly homologous variants. The authors reported significant enrichment of disease-linked clones in matched ankylosing spondylitis synovial fluid.

CDR3 length: 13 residues. Germline loops: CDR1 SQVTM, CDR2 ANQGSEA. Trimming left V 3 bases short and J 1 base short, with 9 bases between. Sequenced material: blood, either unsorted or a sorted T cell fraction (not recorded which). This receptor was obtained from a male donor with ankylosing spondylitis. The V and J genes are TRBV29-1 and TRBJ2-5; no reliable D call. The CDR3 loop is CSVDSWGQETQYF. The CDR3 DNA follows: TGCAGCGTTGACTCCTGGGGCCAAGAGACCCAGTACTTC. Full variable domain (outside the CDR3, taken from reference TRBV29-1 and TRBJ2-5): SAVISQKPSRDICQRGTSLTIQCQVDSQVTMMFWYRQQPGQSLTLIATANQGSEATYESGFVIDKFPISRPNLTFSTLTVSNMSPEDSSIYLCSVDSWGQETQYFGPGTRLLVL.